The text below deals with one T cell receptor (beta chain). The antigen remains undetermined. CDR1 and CDR2 from the germline V gene are SGHVS and FQNEAQ. Trimming took 0 bases from V and 4 from J, leaving 12 bases between them. The CDR3 length is 15 residues. Produced via immunoSEQ multiplex PCR; TCRdb's table is partial and in-frame only. The table records around 100,000 clones, 90% of them present only once. This sample stems from a study of T cell responses to AZD1222 COVID-19 vaccine. Study outcomes and limitations: Spike-specific TCR breadth and depth grew following two AZD1222 doses. Most donors were white British, females outnumbered males, and clonal diversity was possibly underestimated.

This receptor was taken from an adult in good health. This chain uses TRBV7-8 with TRBJ1-2; D is uncertain. The sample in question was peripheral blood, obtained on day 0 of AZD1222 vaccination. DNA for the CDR3: TGTGCCAGCAGCTTAGCCCGAAGGTTGTCCTATGGCTACACCTTC. It is translated as CASSLARRLSYGYTF.